Detailed here is one T cell receptor (beta chain). Its antigen is undetermined. This sample is part of a study of T-cell memory formation after mild COVID-19. Notes on the study in general: Some responding clones appeared in pre-infection memory, suggesting cross-reactive memory joined. While clones contracting from day 15 to 85 were balanced between CD4 and CD8, later expanders leaned CD4+.

This CDR3 is 15 amino acids long. Trimming took 2 bases from V and 2 from J, leaving 11 bases between them. Germline V lookup: CDR1 MNHNS, CDR2 SASEGT. TCR alpha and TCR beta cDNA libraries carrying sample barcodes and UMIs came from 5'RACE with constant-segment primers. TCRdb re-analysed the 5' RACE reads in MiXCR, keeping a single row per CDR3 protein. The table shows roughly 200,000 distinct CDR3 sequences, with about a fifth occurring only once. The rearrangement joins TRBV6-1 to TRBJ2-3; D is possibly TRBD2 (5 bases). The sequenced sample was PBMCs or a T cell subset sorted from them (not recorded which). The sequence came from an adult woman who had mild COVID-19 (a few samples of this study predate the infection). Cell type and time point are not known. CDR3: CASSEPRGYTDTQYF. CDR3 DNA: TGTGCCAGCAGTGAACCCCGGGGATACACAGATACGCAGTATTTT.